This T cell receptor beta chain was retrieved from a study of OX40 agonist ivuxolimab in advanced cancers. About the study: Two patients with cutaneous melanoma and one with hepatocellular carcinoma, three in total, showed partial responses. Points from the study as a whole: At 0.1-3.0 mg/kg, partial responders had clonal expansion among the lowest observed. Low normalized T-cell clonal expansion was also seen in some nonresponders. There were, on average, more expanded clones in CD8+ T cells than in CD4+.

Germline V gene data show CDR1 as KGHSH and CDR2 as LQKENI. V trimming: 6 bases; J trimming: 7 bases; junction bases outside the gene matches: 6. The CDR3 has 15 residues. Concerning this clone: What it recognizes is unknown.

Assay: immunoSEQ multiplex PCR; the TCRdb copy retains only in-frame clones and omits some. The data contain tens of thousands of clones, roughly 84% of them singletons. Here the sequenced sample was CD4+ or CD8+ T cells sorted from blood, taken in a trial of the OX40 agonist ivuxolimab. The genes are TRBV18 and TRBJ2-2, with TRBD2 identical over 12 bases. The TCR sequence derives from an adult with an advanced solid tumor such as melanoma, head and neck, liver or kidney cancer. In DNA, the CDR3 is TGTGCCAGCTCGTGGACTAGCGGGATTGACGGGGAGCTGTTTTTT. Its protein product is CASSWTSGIDGELFF.